The TCR beta chain described here comes from a study of radiation and T cells in renal cell carcinoma. Overall study context: Nephrectomy followed 15 Gy stereotactic body radiation by 4 weeks.

The protocol was immunoSEQ multiplex PCR, while the TCRdb copy is restricted to in-frame clones and leaves out a portion. Counted here are 100,000 to 150,000 clones, around nine tenths occurring once; the ten biggest clones make up 5% to 6%. Regarding time point: blood 2 weeks post-SBRT. The treatment denotes: 15 Gy SBRT to primary tumor, nephrectomy 4 weeks later. V shed 5 bases and J shed 3 bases, with 13 bases lying between them. Germline-derived CDR1 and CDR2 are MNHEY and SVGAGI. The CDR3 is 14 residues long. V is TRBV6-5 and J is TRBJ1-1; D not resolved. The sequence was collected from an older woman with renal cell carcinoma. The sample consisted of blood, taken from a patient whose treatment included radiotherapy and nephrectomy. CDR3 region: CASSLRVRDTEAFF. In nucleotides, the CDR3 is TGTGCCAGCAGTCTTCGGGTTAGGGACACTGAAGCTTTCTTT.